This T cell receptor (beta chain) was recovered during a study of CD8+ T cells in alopecia areata. Regarding the study as a whole: Scalp lesions, especially in alopecia totalis/universalis, had higher clonality than normal scalp. The study also sequences resident alphabeta T cells of normal skin in scalp samples. TCRs were shared less clearly across patients than in mice, possibly for HLA-related reasons.

RNA extraction was followed by reverse transcription into cDNA, which acted as the sequencing template. Generated by immunoSEQ multiplex PCR, the TCRdb table keeps only in-frame clones and is missing some. The data show roughly 150,000 clones, more than 55% seen once. Isolation of CD4+ and CD8+ T cells from PBMCs was achieved by sorting. This clone has only a few counts. Its antigen is not known. CDR1 is SGDLS, CDR2 YYNGEE, per germline. Trimming pared 3 bases from V and 6 bases from J, leaving 6 bases between. The CDR3 has 12 amino acids. V and J are TRBV9 and TRBJ2-2; D not certain. This TCR derives from a human donor in good health. Sequencing used CD8+ T cells sorted from blood. In DNA form, the CDR3 reads TGTGCCAGCAGCGAGACCTCCGGGGAGCTGTTTTTT. As protein: CASSETSGELFF.